This T cell receptor (beta chain) was recovered during a study of Ad26.COV2.S vaccination and SARS-CoV-2 variants. Study at large: Donor was assigned to the Ad26.COV2.S arm of trial COV1001.

Libraries were prepared by immunoSEQ multiplex PCR; TCRdb keeps only in-frame clonotypes and omits some of them. This sample has about 400,000 clones, with around 82% found just once. Treatment of the sample: roughly 20 received Ad26.COV2.S at low or high dose, single or two shots; 5 received placebo; per-sample allocation not given. Vaccine and placebo recipients were sampled on day 63 after the first injection. Boston supplied an adult donor aged 18-55 years. Vaccine was an Ad26 vector expressing Wuhan-strain SARS-CoV-2 spike. The CDR3 sequence is 15 residues long. The germline CDR1 and CDR2 sequences are LNHDA and SQIVND (reference sequence). V lost 7 bases and J lost 3; bases outside the gene matches: 6.

This chain uses TRBV19 with TRBJ2-2, with 9 bases fitting TRBD1. This specimen consisted of peripheral blood, obtained in a trial of Ad26.COV2.S vaccine versus placebo. The sequence derives from a person between 18 and 65 years old who received the Ad26.COV2.S COVID-19 vaccine or a placebo. This chain's CDR3 is CASNFWTGDTGELFF. The CDR3 nucleotides are TGTGCCAGTAATTTTTGGACAGGGGACACCGGGGAGCTGTTTTTT.